Given below is one TCR beta chain in context. V was clipped by 0 bases and J by 2 bases, with 8 bases between them. The CDR3 is made up of 14 amino acids. Germline V gene data show CDR1 as SGHDT and CDR2 as YYEEEE. TCRdb's copy holds only in-frame clones and misses some; the assay was immunoSEQ multiplex PCR. The sample yields about 330,000 clones, roughly 84% seen once. These data belong to a study of blood T cell repertoires in COVID-19. Sequencing used PBMCs or T cells enriched from blood (not recorded which). The TCR sequence derives from a woman under 40 who had recovered from COVID-19. V usage is TRBV5-6 and J usage is TRBJ1-1; D uncertain. This CDR3 is CASSLGRVNTEAFF. In DNA, the CDR3 is TGTGCCAGCAGCTTGGGACGGGTCAACACTGAAGCTTTCTTT.